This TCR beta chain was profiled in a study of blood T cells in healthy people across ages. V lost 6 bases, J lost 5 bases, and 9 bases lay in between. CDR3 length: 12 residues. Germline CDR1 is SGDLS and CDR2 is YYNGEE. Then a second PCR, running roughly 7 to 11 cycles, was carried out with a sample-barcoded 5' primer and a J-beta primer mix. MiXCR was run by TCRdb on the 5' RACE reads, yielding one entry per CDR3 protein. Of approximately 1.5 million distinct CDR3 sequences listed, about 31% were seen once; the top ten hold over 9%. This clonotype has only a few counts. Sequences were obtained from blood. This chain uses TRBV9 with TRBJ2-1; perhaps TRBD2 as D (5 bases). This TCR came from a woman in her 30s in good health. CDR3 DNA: TGTGCCAGCACCCCGGGGAACAATGAGCAGTTCTTC. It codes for CASTPGNNEQFF. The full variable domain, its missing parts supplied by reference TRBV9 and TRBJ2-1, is DSGVTQTPKHLITATGQRVTLRCSPRSGDLSVYWYQQSLDQGLQFLIQYYNGEERAKGNILERFSAQQFPDLHSELNLSSLELGDSALYFCASTPGNNEQFFGPGTRLTVL.